This TCR beta chain is drawn from a study of cytomegalovirus exposure and HLA in healthy donors. Study context: As released early, the data held 70 million to 100 million unique TCRs from HLA-typed donors. Study findings and constraints: Specificity of a few CMV-associated chains for CMV antigens was verified in vitro.

Notes on this clone: Its specificity is unknown.

Germline V CDR1 and CDR2: SEHNR, FQNEAQ (reference sequence). This CDR3 comprises 16 residues. Vbeta (60) and Jbeta (13) primers were used in the PCR. In the source study's methods: Unique TCR beta chains numbered around 80 million in a later analysis, with roughly 11 million shared. This table comes from immunoSEQ multiplex PCR, and its TCRdb copy is limited to in-frame clones, with some not included. V, J and clone size are those of that table, while D and trimming were read from the DNA. The sample lists 35,000 to 55,000 clones; 60% to 85% were seen once. The source of this sequence is a young man in good health and CMV-seronegative. The genes are TRBV7-9 and TRBJ2-3, with D perhaps matching TRBD1 (6 bases). The sample was PBMCs. This CDR3 is CSTAGGTGLSTDTQYF. CDR3 DNA sequence: TGTTCCACCGCTGGGGGCACCGGCTTAAGCACAGATACGCAGTATTTT.